A single sample gave rise to the 17 T cell receptor beta chains below, sequenced in a study of blood T cell repertoires in COVID-19. Some clones are missing from TCRdb's copy, which holds only in-frame ones; the method was immunoSEQ multiplex PCR. The sample has approximately 100,000 clones; about 92% are singletons. The sample comprised peripheral blood. Receptor source: a man over 45 with active COVID-19.

The count of this clone is one. The chain has TRBV21-1 and TRBJ2-5; TRBD1 is the table's D call, not checked against the DNA. TRBV21-1 is reported as a pseudogene. The CDR3 is 16 residues long. The CDR3, as DNA: TGTGCCAGCAGCAAAGGAAGTGGGCCGGTACAAGAGACCCAGTACTTC. It codes for CASSKGSGPVQETQYF.

The rearrangement uses TRBV28 and TRBJ2-7; 7 bases are shared with TRBD1. Germline V CDR1 and CDR2: MDHEN, SYDVKM. CDR3 size: 15 residues. Trimming took 6 bases from V and 7 from J; bases not matched to a gene: 15. CDR3 region: CASRGTGTAEREQYF. Written as DNA, the CDR3 is TGTGCCAGCAGGGGGACCGGGACAGCCGAAAGGGAGCAGTACTTC.

This chain joins TRBV3-1 (or the pseudogene TRBV3-2) and TRBJ2-1, with TRBD2 matching 7 bases. The V gene's germline CDR1 is LGHDT and CDR2 YNNKEL (reference sequence). The CDR3 covers 17 residues. V lost 2 bases to trimming and J lost 7 bases; unmatched junction nucleotides: 14. The CDR3 region has the DNA TGTGCCAGCAGCCAAAGTTTTGGCGGGAGTTCGAGTAATGAGCAGTTCTTC. Amino acid sequence: CASSQSFGGSSSNEQFF.

The V gene is TRBV5-1, the J gene TRBJ2-1; TRBD1 is a possible D gene (6 bases). Trimming pared 3 bases from V and 0 bases from J, leaving 10 bases between. Germline-derived CDR1 and CDR2 are SGHRS and YFSETQ. The CDR3 spans 15 residues. CDR3 bases: TGCGCCAGCAGCTGGACAGTTTCCTCCTACAATGAGCAGTTCTTC. This sequence encodes CASSWTVSSYNEQFF.

The chain couples TRBV9 to TRBJ2-1; 7 bases map to TRBD2. The length of the CDR3 is 17 residues. The V segment lost 3 bases and the J segment 5 bases; nucleotides outside the gene matches: 14. Germline loops: CDR1 SGDLS, CDR2 YYNGEE. CDR3 sequence (DNA): TGTGCCAGCAGCGGAGCTAGCGTCCTAGCGGAAGACAATGAGCAGTTCTTC. It translates to CASSGASVLAEDNEQFF.

The genes are TRBV10-3 and TRBJ1-2; D remains unclear. Trimming removed 7 bases from V and 0 bases from J, with 12 bases in between. The CDR3 is made up of 14 amino acids. The germline gives CDR1 ENHRY, CDR2 SYGVKD. The CDR3 sequence is CAITAGVANYGYTF. The CDR3 bases are TGTGCCATCACCGCCGGAGTCGCTAACTATGGCTACACCTTC.

This chain joins TRBV19 and TRBJ2-7; TRBD1 agrees at 10 bases. This CDR3 is built from 15 residues. Germline V gene lookup returns CDR1 LNHDA and CDR2 SQIVND (reference sequence). J lost 2 bases, V lost 7 bases, and 8 bases had no gene match. The CDR3 is CASTPGTGVAYEQYF. Written as DNA, the CDR3 is TGTGCCAGTACCCCCGGGACAGGGGTAGCCTACGAGCAGTACTTC.

The chain links TRBV5-1 to TRBJ1-1; D possibly corresponds to TRBD1 (6 bases). From germline, CDR1 is SGHRS and CDR2 YFSETQ. Trimming took 5 bases from V and 4 from J, leaving 18 bases between them. This CDR3 region has 15 residues. The CDR3 DNA is TGCGCCAGCAGAGCAGGAGGGGGGGAAAGCACTGAAGCTTTCTTT. Amino acids: CASRAGGGESTEAFF.

The rearrangement uses TRBV3-1 (or the pseudogene TRBV3-2) and TRBJ2-2; tentative D call: TRBD2 (6 bases). Germline-derived CDR1 and CDR2 are LGHDT and YNNKEL (reference sequence). V was trimmed by 1 base and J by 4 bases, leaving 10 bases between them. There are 15 residues in the CDR3. The CDR3 protein is CASSQGGSGTGELFF. In DNA form, the CDR3 reads TGTGCCAGCAGCCAAGGGGGTAGCGGCACCGGGGAGCTGTTTTTT.

The V gene is TRBV28, the J gene TRBJ1-1, with TRBD1 matching over 11 bases. V lost 1 base and J lost 12; bases outside the gene matches: 7. The germline V gene encodes CDR1 MDHEN and CDR2 SYDVKM. CDR3 length: 14 amino acids. DNA of the CDR3: TGTGCCAGCAGTTTATCAACGGACAGGGGGCTGTCTTTCTTT. Amino acids: CASSLSTDRGLSFF.

V usage is TRBV7-6 and J usage is TRBJ2-2, with TRBD1 as a possible D gene (6 bases). The germline V and J ends were trimmed by 5 bases and 4 bases, with 17 bases remaining between them. CDR1 is SGHVS and CDR2 is FNYEAQ in the germline V gene. CDR3 length: 16 residues. CDR3 sequence reads: CASSQRGYRITGELFF. Here the CDR3 DNA reads TGTGCCAGCAGCCAAAGGGGGTATCGGATCACCGGGGAGCTGTTTTTT.

The count of this clone is one. The DNA of the CDR3 is TGTGCCACCGCACTAGCGGGGACAGATACGCAGTATTTT. Its protein is CATALAGTDTQYF. The rearrangement links TRBV24-1 to TRBJ2-3; 10 nucleotides align to TRBD2. Per the germline V gene, CDR1 is KGHDR and CDR2 is SFDVKD. The ends lost 9 bases at V and 3 bases at J; junction bases unmatched: 2. The CDR3 covers 13 residues.

CDR3: CASSLDGAIREKLFF. The CDR3 DNA reads as TGCGCCAGCAGCTTGGATGGGGCGATAAGGGAAAAACTGTTTTTT. The gene calls are TRBV5-1 and TRBJ1-4, with a weak D call TRBD1 (5 bases). Deletions cut 0 bases from V and 8 bases from J, with 14 bases between. Per the germline V gene, CDR1 is SGHRS and CDR2 is YFSETQ. The CDR3 is 15 amino acids. Full variable domain (rest looked up from reference TRBV5-1 and TRBJ1-4): KAGVTQTPRYLIKTRGQQVTLSCSPISGHRSVSWYQQTPGQGLQFLFEYFSETQRNKGNFPGRFSGRQFSNSRSEMNVSTLELGDSALYLCASSLDGAIREKLFFGSGTQLSVL.

The genes are TRBV5-6 and TRBJ2-7, with D perhaps matching TRBD2 (5 bases). The CDR3 is made up of 17 amino acids. Trimming took 4 bases from V and 5 from J, leaving 25 bases between them. The V gene's germline CDR1 is SGHDT and CDR2 YYEEEE. The CDR3 nucleotides read TGTGCCAGCAGCCCGGTGAAGGTATCGGGAAGGAGGCACGAGCAGTACTTC. Its translation is CASSPVKVSGRRHEQYF.

This clone was counted between two and nine times. The chain links TRBV6-2 or TRBV6-3 to TRBJ2-5, with D tentatively TRBD1 (6 bases). The germline gives CDR1 MNHEY, CDR2 SVGEGT. The CDR3 runs to 15 residues. Trimming pared 2 bases from V and 5 bases from J, leaving 15 bases between. The CDR3 loop reads CASSYGTGNYETQYF. CDR3 DNA: TGTGCCAGCAGTTACGGTACAGGGAATTATGAGACCCAGTACTTC.

The chain joins TRBV6-5 to TRBJ1-1, with D possibly matching TRBD1 (5 bases). Trimming removed 5 bases from V and 4 bases from J, with 14 bases in between. CDR1 and CDR2 from the germline V gene are MNHEY and SVGAGI. The CDR3 is 14 amino acids. CDR3: CASSRGETGTEAFF. The CDR3 nucleotides read TGTGCCAGCAGTCGGGGGGAGACGGGCACTGAAGCTTTCTTT.

This clone was seen a single time. This chain joins TRBV15 and TRBJ1-1; perhaps TRBD1 as D (5 bases). V was cut by 0 bases and J by 6 bases, with 11 bases left in between. Germline CDR1 reads LNHNV; CDR2 reads YYDKDF (reference sequence). CDR3 length equals 14 residues. CDR3 protein: CATSRDRVTAEAFF. The CDR3 nucleotides read TGTGCCACCAGCAGAGACAGGGTTACCGCTGAAGCTTTCTTT.